This TCR beta chain was observed in a study of radiotherapy plus CTLA-4 blockade in lung cancer (dated by TCRdb to the late 2010s). In terms of the full investigation: Objective responses were observed in 15% to 20% of enrolled patients, and disease control was achieved in 25% to 40%. Beyond this particular receptor, the publication reports: Early dynamic changes in blood T cell clones, together with increased serum interferon-beta after radiation, were reported as the strongest predictors of response. After treatment with radiotherapy and ipilimumab, TCR clones that came from tumors expanded in the peripheral blood.

Focal radiation therapy combined with CTLA-4 blockade (ipilimumab) was tested in patients with chemo-refractory metastatic non-small-cell lung cancer. Taken from the germline V gene, the CDR1 and CDR2 loops are LGHNA and YNFKEQ. Spanning cysteine to phenylalanine, the CDR3 consists of 18 amino acids. Kept here is only the CDR3 DNA, which spans 54 bases and is read in frame from base 1. V loses 0 bases of germline sequence and J loses 3 bases, and the interval between the two ends is 18 bases. Note on this clone: Its binding antigen is unknown. Per-base qualities were not stored, and no clone one base away is much larger.

The receptor library was made with the immunoSEQ multiplex PCR assay. TCRdb provides this immuneACCESS table in a form limited to in-frame rearrangements. Some clones are lacking; in checked studies, under half of them reflect an unresolved V gene, and why the rest are absent is not known. A total of over 100,000 clones appear in this sample, more than 75% of them only once. The ten largest clones capture about 3.3% of the sample. The V and J segments used are TRBV4-2 and TRBJ2-1; the D gene lacks a confident call. The sequence was obtained from a human donor with non-small cell lung cancer that progressed on radiotherapy plus ipilimumab. Some clones in this sample may be carry-over from other donors' samples. The specimen was peripheral blood, collected from a patient treated with radiotherapy plus ipilimumab. The DNA reads TGTGCCAGCAGCCAAGATGCCCTTACAGAAAGGAGCTACAATGAGCAGTTCTTC. Its translation reads: CASSQDALTERSYNEQFF.